The 6 T cell receptor beta chains below were found in one sample sequenced in a study of blood T cells in healthy people across ages. The second PCR ran about 7 to 12 cycles with a sample-barcoded 5' primer and J-beta primers. TCRdb itself ran the 5' RACE reads through MiXCR, one entry per CDR3 protein. There are 950,000 to 1,200,000 distinct CDR3 sequences in the sample; more than 30% occur only once, and around 13% lies in the top ten. Material: blood. These receptor sequences come from a young man in good health.

The rearrangement uses TRBV29-1 and TRBJ1-4, with D perhaps TRBD1 (6 bases). CDR1 and CDR2 from the germline V gene are SQVTM and ANQGSEA. The CDR3 loop spans 16 amino acids. Trimming took off 1 base at V and 0 bases at J, with 12 bases between the two ends. The CDR3 sequence: CSVEGVDSATNEKLFF. The CDR3 DNA sequence: TGCAGCGTTGAAGGAGTGGACAGCGCAACTAATGAAAAACTGTTTTTT.

This clonotype was seen ten or more times. The rearrangement uses TRBV4-2 and TRBJ2-1; 9 bases agree with TRBD2. Per germline, CDR1 LGHNA and CDR2 YNFKEQ. This CDR3 spans 18 amino acids. Trimming took 1 base from V and 3 from J; bases not matched to a gene: 10. The CDR3 protein is CASSQGNRLADYYNEQFF. Written as DNA, the CDR3 is TGTGCCAGCAGCCAAGGAAACCGACTAGCGGACTACTACAATGAGCAGTTCTTC.

Regarding this clonotype: Being one base from a much bigger clone, this may be a read error. The rearrangement joins TRBV20-1 to TRBJ2-1; unclear D gene. This CDR3 region has 14 residues. CDR1 is DFQATT, CDR2 SNEGSKA, per germline (reference sequence). The CDR3 spells CSARAVLSHNEQFF. The CDR3 nucleotides are TGCAGTGCTAGAGCCGTCCTCTCCCACAATGAGCAGTTCTTC.

V is TRBV12-3 or TRBV12-4 and J is TRBJ1-3; no clear D gene. The CDR3 spans 13 residues. V gave up 5 bases and J gave up 3 bases, with 8 bases separating them. CDR3 nucleotide sequence: TGTGCCAGCAGTCCAGGCCGTGGAAACACCATATATTTT. Encoded protein: CASSPGRGNTIYF.

The V and J genes are TRBV13 and TRBJ1-3; no clear D gene. The germline gives CDR1 PRHDT, CDR2 FYEKMQ (reference sequence). The V end was cut by 5 bases, the J end by 4 bases, with 12 bases between. This CDR3 contains 14 residues. The CDR3 reads CASSADGVGNTIYF. For the CDR3, the DNA is TGTGCCAGCAGCGCGGACGGTGTCGGAAACACCATATATTTT.

About this clonotype: Compared with germline, one end of the junction differs, possibly owing to a read error. This chain connects TRBV12-3 or TRBV12-4 to TRBJ2-3; a possible D gene is TRBD2 (6 bases). The CDR3 is 16 amino acids. The DNA for the CDR3 is TGTGCCAGCAGTTCGTTCCTTGCGGGGAGCACAGATGCGCAGTATTTT. Protein: CASSSFLAGSTDAQYF.